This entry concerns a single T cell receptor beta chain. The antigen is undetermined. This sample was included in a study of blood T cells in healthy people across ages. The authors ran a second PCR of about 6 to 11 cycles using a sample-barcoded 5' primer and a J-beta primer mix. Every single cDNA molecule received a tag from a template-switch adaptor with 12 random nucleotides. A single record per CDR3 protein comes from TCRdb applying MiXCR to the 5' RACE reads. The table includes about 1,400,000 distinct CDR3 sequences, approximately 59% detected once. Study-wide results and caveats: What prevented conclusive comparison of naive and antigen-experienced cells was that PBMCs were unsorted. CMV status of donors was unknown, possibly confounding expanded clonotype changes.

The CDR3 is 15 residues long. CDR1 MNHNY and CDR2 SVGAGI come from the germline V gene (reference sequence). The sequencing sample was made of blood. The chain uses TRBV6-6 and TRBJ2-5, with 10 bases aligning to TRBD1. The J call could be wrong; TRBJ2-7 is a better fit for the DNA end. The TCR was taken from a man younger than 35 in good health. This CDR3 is CASSYNRDRGYEQYF. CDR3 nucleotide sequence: TGTGCCAGCAGTTATAACCGGGACAGGGGCTACGAGCAGTACTTC.